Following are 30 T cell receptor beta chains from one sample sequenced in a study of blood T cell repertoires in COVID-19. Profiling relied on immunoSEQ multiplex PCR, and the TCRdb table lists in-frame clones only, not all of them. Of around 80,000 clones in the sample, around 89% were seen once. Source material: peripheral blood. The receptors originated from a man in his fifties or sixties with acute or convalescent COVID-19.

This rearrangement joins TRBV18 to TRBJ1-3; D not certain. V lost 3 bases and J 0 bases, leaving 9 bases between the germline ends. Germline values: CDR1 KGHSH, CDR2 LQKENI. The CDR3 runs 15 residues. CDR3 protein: CASSPLRVSGNTIYF. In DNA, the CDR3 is TGTGCCAGCTCACCCCTCCGCGTCTCTGGAAACACCATATATTTT.

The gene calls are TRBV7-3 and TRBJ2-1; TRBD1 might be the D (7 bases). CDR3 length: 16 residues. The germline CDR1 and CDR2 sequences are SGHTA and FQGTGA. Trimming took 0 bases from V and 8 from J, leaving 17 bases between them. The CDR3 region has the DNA TGTGCCAGCAGCTTAACGTTCGGTCAGGGGGGCGATGAGCAGTTCTTC. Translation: CASSLTFGQGGDEQFF.

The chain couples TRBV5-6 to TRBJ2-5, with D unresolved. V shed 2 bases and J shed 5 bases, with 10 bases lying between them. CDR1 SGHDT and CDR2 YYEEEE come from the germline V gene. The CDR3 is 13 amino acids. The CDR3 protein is CASSFSGVETQYF. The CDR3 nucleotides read TGTGCCAGCAGCTTTTCCGGTGTTGAGACCCAGTACTTC.

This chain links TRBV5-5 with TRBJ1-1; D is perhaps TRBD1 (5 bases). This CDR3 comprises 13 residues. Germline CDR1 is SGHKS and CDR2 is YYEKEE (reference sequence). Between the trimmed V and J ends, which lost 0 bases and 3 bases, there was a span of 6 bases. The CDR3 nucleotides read TGTGCCAGCAGCTTGGAGGGGCACACTGAAGCTTTCTTT. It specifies CASSLEGHTEAFF.

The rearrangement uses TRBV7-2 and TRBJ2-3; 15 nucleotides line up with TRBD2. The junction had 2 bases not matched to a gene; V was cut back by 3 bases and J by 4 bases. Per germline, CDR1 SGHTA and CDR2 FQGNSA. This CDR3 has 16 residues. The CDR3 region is CASSFGLAGGADTQYF. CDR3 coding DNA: TGTGCCAGCAGCTTCGGACTAGCGGGGGGGGCAGATACGCAGTATTTT.

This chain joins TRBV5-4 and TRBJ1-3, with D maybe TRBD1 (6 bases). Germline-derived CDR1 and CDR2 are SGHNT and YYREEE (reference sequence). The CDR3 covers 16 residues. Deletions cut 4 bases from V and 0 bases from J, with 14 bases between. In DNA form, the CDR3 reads TGTGCCAGCAGCGTACAGGGCCGGGGCTCTGGAAACACCATATATTTT. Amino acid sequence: CASSVQGRGSGNTIYF.

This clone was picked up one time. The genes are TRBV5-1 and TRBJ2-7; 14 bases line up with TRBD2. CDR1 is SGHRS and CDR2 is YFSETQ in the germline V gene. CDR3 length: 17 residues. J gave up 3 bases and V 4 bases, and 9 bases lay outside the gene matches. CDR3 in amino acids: CASSAGLAGETGYEQYF. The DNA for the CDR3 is TGCGCCAGCAGCGCGGGACTAGCGGGAGAAACGGGCTACGAGCAGTACTTC. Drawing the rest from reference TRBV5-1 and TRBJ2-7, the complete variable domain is KAGVTQTPRYLIKTRGQQVTLSCSPISGHRSVSWYQQTPGQGLQFLFEYFSETQRNKGNFPGRFSGRQFSNSRSEMNVSTLELGDSALYLCASSAGLAGETGYEQYFGPGTRLTVT.

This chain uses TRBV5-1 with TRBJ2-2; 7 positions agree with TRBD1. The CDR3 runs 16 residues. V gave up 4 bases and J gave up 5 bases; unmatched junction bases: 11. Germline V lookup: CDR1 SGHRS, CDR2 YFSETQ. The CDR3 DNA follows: TGCGCCAGCAGCAGGGGGCCCGGGACAGAGACCGGGGAGCTGTTTTTT. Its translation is CASSRGPGTETGELFF.

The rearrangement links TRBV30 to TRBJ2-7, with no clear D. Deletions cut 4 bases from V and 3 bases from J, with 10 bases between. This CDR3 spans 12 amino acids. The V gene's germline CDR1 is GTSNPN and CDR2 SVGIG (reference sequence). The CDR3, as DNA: TGTGCCTGGACCCCAGGCCTCTACGAGCAGTACTTC. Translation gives CAWTPGLYEQYF.

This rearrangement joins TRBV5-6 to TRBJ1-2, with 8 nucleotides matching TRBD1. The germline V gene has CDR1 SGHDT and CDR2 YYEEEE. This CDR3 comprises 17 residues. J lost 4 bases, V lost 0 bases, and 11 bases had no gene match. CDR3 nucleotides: TGTGCCAGCAGCTTGGGATGGACTAGGACAGGGTCCTATGGCTACACCTTC. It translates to CASSLGWTRTGSYGYTF.

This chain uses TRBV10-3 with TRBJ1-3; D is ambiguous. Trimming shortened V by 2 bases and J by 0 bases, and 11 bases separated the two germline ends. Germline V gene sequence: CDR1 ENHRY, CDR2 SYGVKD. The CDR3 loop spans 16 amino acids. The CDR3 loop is CAISEIETGSGNTIYF. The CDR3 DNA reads TGTGCCATCAGTGAGATCGAGACGGGCTCTGGAAACACCATATATTTT.

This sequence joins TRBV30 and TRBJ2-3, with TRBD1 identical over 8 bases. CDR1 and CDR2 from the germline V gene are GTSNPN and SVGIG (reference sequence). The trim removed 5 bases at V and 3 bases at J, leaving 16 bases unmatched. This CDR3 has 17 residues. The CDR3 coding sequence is TGTGCCTGGGCCGGGACAGGCACCACCTCGGGAACAGATACGCAGTATTTT. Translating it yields CAWAGTGTTSGTDTQYF. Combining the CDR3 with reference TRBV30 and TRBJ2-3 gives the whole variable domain SQTIHQWPATLVQPVGSPLSLECTVEGTSNPNLYWYRQAAGRGLQLLFYSVGIGQISSEVPQNLSASRPQDRQFILSSKKLLLSDSGFYLCAWAGTGTTSGTDTQYFGPGTRLTVL.

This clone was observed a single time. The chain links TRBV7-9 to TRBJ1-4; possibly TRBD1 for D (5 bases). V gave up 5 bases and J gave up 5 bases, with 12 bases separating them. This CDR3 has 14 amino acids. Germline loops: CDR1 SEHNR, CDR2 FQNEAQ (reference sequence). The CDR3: CASSLRQQNEKLFF. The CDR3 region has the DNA TGTGCCAGCAGCCTCAGACAGCAGAATGAAAAACTGTTTTTT.

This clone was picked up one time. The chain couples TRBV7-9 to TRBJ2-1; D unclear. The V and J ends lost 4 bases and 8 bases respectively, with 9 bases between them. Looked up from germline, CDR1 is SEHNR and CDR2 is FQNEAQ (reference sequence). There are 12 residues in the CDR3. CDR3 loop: CASSSGRHEQFF. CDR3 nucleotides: TGTGCCAGCAGCTCAGGTCGTCATGAGCAGTTCTTC.

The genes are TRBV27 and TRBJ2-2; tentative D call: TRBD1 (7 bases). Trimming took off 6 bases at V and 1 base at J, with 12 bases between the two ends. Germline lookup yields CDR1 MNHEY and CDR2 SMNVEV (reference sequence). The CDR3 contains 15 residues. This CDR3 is CASRAGQKNTGELFF. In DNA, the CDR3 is TGTGCCAGCAGGGCGGGACAGAAGAACACCGGGGAGCTGTTTTTT.

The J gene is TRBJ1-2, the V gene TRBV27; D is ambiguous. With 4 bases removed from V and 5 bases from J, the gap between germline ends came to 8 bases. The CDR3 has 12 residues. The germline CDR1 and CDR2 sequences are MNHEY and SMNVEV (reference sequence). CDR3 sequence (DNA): TGTGCCAGCAGTTCGGGGTTTTATGGCTACACCTTC. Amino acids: CASSSGFYGYTF.

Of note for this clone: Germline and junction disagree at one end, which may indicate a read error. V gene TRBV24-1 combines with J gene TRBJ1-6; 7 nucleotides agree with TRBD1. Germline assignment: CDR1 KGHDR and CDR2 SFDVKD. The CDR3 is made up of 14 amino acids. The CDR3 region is CATSDGTENSPLHF. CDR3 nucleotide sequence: TGTGCAACCAGTGATGGGACAGAAAATTCACCCCTCCACTTT.

CDR3 protein: CASSQTGANTEAFF. The CDR3 DNA sequence: TGTGCCTCCTCTCAAACAGGGGCGAACACTGAAGCTTTCTTT. V is TRBV6-5 and J is TRBJ1-1; 7 bases are shared with TRBD1. Trimming cost V 11 bases and J 1 base; bases outside gene matches: 10. CDR3 length equals 14 residues. Germline loops: CDR1 MNHEY, CDR2 SVGAGI.

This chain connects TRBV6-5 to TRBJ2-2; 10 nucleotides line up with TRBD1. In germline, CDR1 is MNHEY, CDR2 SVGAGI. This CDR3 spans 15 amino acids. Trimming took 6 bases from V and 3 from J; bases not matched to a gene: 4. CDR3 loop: CASREGQGYTGELFF. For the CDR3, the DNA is TGTGCCAGCAGGGAGGGACAGGGGTACACCGGGGAGCTGTTTTTT.

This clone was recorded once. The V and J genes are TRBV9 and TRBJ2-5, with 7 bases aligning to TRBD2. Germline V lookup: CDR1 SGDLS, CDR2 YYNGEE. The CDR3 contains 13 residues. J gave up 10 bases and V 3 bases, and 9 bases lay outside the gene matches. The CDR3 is CASSGPPRGDQYF. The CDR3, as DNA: TGTGCCAGCAGCGGCCCTCCCCGGGGGGACCAGTACTTC.

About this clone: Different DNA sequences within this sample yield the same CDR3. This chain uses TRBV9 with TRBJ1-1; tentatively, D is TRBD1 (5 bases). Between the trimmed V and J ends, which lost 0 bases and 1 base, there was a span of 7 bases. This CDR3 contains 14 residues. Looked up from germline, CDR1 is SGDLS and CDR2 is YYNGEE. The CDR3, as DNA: TGTGCCAGCAGCGTAGCTCAGGGGAACACTGAAGCTTTCTTT. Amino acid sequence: CASSVAQGNTEAFF.

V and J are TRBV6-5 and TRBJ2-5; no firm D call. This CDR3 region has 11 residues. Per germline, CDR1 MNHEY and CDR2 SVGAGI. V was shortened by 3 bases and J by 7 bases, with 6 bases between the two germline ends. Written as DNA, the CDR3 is TGTGCCAGCAGTTATGGGCGGACCCAGTACTTC. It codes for CASSYGRTQYF.

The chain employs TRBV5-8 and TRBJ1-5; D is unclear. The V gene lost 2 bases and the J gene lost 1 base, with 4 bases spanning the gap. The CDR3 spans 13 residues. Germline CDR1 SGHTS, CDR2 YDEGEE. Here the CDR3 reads CASSFVSNQPQHF. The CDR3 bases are TGTGCCAGCAGCTTCGTGAGCAATCAGCCCCAGCATTTT.

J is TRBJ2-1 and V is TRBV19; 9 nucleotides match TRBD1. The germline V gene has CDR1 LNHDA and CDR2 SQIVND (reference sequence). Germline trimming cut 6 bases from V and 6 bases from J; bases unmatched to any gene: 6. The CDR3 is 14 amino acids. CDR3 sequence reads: CASRSRDRVNEQFF. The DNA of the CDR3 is TGTGCCAGTAGGTCCCGGGACAGGGTCAATGAGCAGTTCTTC.

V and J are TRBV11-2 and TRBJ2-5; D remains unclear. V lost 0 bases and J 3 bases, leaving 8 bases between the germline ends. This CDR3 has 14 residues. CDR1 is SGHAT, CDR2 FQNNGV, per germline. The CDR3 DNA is TGTGCCAGCAGCTTAGAGCGCACGGAAGAGACCCAGTACTTC. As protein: CASSLERTEETQYF. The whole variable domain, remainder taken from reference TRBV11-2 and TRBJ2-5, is EAGVAQSPRYKIIEKRQSVAFWCNPISGHATLYWYQQILGQGPKLLIQFQNNGVVDDSQLPKDRFSAERLKGVDSTLKIQPAKLEDSAVYLCASSLERTEETQYFGPGTRLLVL.

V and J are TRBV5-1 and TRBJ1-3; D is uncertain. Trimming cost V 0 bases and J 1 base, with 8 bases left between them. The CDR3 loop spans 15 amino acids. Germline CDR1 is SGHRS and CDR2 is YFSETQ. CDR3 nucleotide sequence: TGCGCCAGCAGCTTGGACGCGTCGTCTGGAAACACCATATATTTT. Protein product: CASSLDASSGNTIYF. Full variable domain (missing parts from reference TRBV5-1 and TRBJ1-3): KAGVTQTPRYLIKTRGQQVTLSCSPISGHRSVSWYQQTPGQGLQFLFEYFSETQRNKGNFPGRFSGRQFSNSRSEMNVSTLELGDSALYLCASSLDASSGNTIYFGEGSWLTVV.

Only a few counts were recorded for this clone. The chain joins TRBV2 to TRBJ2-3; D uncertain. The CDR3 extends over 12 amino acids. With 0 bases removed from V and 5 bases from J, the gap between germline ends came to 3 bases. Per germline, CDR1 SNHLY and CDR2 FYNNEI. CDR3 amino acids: CASSEARDTQYF. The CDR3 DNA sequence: TGTGCCAGCAGTGAAGCGAGAGATACGCAGTATTTT.

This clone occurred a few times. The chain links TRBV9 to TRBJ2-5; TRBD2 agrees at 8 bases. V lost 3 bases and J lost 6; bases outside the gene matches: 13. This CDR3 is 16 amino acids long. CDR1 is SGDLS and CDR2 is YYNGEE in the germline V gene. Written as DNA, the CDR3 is TGTGCCAGCAGCGCTGACCCCTCGGGGGGGCGAAAGACCCAGTACTTC. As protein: CASSADPSGGRKTQYF.

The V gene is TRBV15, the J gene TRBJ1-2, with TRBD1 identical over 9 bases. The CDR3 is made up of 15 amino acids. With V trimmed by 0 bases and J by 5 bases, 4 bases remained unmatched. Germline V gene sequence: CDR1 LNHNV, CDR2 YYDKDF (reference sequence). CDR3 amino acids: CATSRDPGTGYGYTF. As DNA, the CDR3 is TGTGCCACCAGCAGAGATCCTGGGACAGGGTATGGCTACACCTTC. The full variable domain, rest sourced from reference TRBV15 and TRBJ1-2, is DAMVIQNPRYQVTQFGKPVTLSCSQTLNHNVMYWYQQKSSQAPKLLFHYYDKDFNNEADTPDNFQSRRPNTSFCFLDIRSPGLGDTAMYLCATSRDPGTGYGYTFGSGTRLTVV.

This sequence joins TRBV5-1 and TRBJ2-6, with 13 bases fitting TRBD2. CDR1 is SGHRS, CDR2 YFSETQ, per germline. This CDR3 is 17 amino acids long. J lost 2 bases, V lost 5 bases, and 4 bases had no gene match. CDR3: CASSGLAGVPGANVLTF. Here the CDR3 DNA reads TGCGCCAGCAGTGGACTAGCGGGAGTTCCTGGGGCCAACGTCCTGACTTTC.